These 12 T cell receptor beta chains were all obtained from the same sample, sequenced in a study of shared clonotypes between healthy human individuals. Assay: immunoSEQ multiplex PCR; the TCRdb copy retains only in-frame clones and omits some. The table lists about 2.4 million clones, about 92% of them singletons. Source material: naive CD4+ T cells sorted from blood. This sample's subset: CD45RA+ positively selected. The receptors derive from a man younger than 35 in good health.

The chain carries TRBV29-1 and TRBJ1-5, with a weak D call TRBD1 (5 bases). CDR3 length: 17 amino acids. The germline CDR1 and CDR2 sequences are SQVTM and ANQGSEA. V dropped 7 bases and J dropped 6 bases, with 28 bases sitting between them. The CDR3 is CSALLGDSTVGLQPQHF. For the CDR3, the DNA is TGCAGCGCCCTTCTCGGGGACTCCACGGTAGGTCTTCAGCCCCAGCATTTT.

The chain combines TRBV7-8 with TRBJ1-1; D is unresolved. In germline, CDR1 is SGHVS, CDR2 FQNEAQ. The CDR3 is 11 amino acids. Trimming took 2 bases from V and 8 from J, leaving 6 bases between them. CDR3 in amino acids: CASSLSIEAFF. CDR3 nucleotides: TGTGCCAGCAGCTTATCGATAGAAGCTTTCTTT.

This clone has more than one count but fewer than ten. The V and J genes are TRBV2 and TRBJ1-2, with D uncertain. Trimming pared 9 bases from V and 7 bases from J, leaving 18 bases between. This CDR3 comprises 13 residues. Germline CDR1 is SNHLY and CDR2 is FYNNEI. This CDR3 reads CASSGSGRVGYTF. The CDR3 DNA is TGTGCCAGTTCCGGGTCGGGTCGGGTTGGCTACACCTTC.

V gene TRBV11-2 combines with J gene TRBJ2-1; the D gene is possibly TRBD1 (7 bases). V shed 4 bases and J shed 2 bases, with 21 bases lying between them. Germline V gene lookup returns CDR1 SGHAT and CDR2 FQNNGV. CDR3 length: 18 amino acids. CDR3 sequence (DNA): TGTGCCAGCAGCTCGGGGGTCCGACAGGGAATCGCCTACAATGAGCAGTTCTTC. Encoded protein: CASSSGVRQGIAYNEQFF.

The V gene is TRBV6-5, the J gene TRBJ1-1; D is uncertain. Trimming took off 9 bases at V and 6 bases at J, with 11 bases between the two ends. Germline V gene lookup returns CDR1 MNHEY and CDR2 SVGAGI. The CDR3 runs 11 residues. For the CDR3, the DNA is TGTGCCAGTAAAAGGGCCGCTGAAGCTTTCTTT. Translated, it gives CASKRAAEAFF.

This clone was detected only a few times. J is TRBJ2-7 and V is TRBV10-1, with 8 bases identical to TRBD1. Germline CDR1 is WNHNN and CDR2 is SYGVQD (reference sequence). J was trimmed by 6 bases and V by 6 bases; bases with no gene match: 13. CDR3 length: 15 residues. The CDR3 nucleotides are TGCGCCAGCAGCCGTTCCGGGACAGGATTCTCCGAGCAGTACTTC. This encodes CASSRSGTGFSEQYF.

This clone was observed once. The chain uses TRBV2 and TRBJ2-3, with 7 positions matching TRBD1. V was pared by 6 bases and J by 2 bases, with 5 bases of the junction left unmatched. The CDR3 covers 14 residues. Germline values: CDR1 SNHLY, CDR2 FYNNEI. The CDR3 is CASRNRGHTDTQYF. The DNA for the CDR3 is TGTGCCAGCAGAAACAGGGGCCACACAGATACGCAGTATTTT.

The chain employs TRBV6-5 and TRBJ1-6, with 11 nucleotides matching TRBD1. The CDR3 extends over 15 amino acids. Looked up from germline, CDR1 is MNHEY and CDR2 is SVGAGI. V lost 5 bases to trimming and J lost 7 bases; unmatched junction nucleotides: 4. The DNA for the CDR3 is TGTGCCAGCAGTGGCGGGACAGGGGGAAATTCACCCCTCCACTTT. Translating it yields CASSGGTGGNSPLHF.

The gene calls are TRBV6-5 and TRBJ2-7, with 11 positions matching TRBD1. The CDR3 length is 15 residues. Trimming removed 6 bases from V and 4 bases from J; junction bases left unmatched: 8. Germline CDR1 MNHEY, CDR2 SVGAGI. The CDR3 reads CASRYPGQGGYEQYF. CDR3 sequence (DNA): TGTGCCAGCAGATACCCGGGACAGGGGGGTTACGAGCAGTACTTC.

The rearrangement uses TRBV29-1 and TRBJ2-5; D not resolved. The V and J ends lost 8 bases and 7 bases respectively, with 20 bases between them. The CDR3 consists of 13 residues. Looked up from germline, CDR1 is SQVTM and CDR2 is ANQGSEA. This chain's CDR3 is CSLEWTALGTQYF. The CDR3 region has the DNA TGCAGCCTGGAATGGACGGCCCTCGGGACCCAGTACTTC.

The chain links TRBV7-9 to TRBJ2-7, with 9 bases aligning to TRBD1. Germline V gives CDR1 SEHNR, CDR2 FQNEAQ (reference sequence). The V and J ends lost 1 base and 4 bases, in that order; junction bases with no gene match: 8. CDR3 length equals 16 residues. Here the CDR3 reads CASSLGLRDRDYEQYF. CDR3 DNA: TGTGCCAGCAGCTTAGGGCTGAGGGACAGGGATTACGAGCAGTACTTC.

This clone was detected only a few times. The chain combines TRBV30 with TRBJ1-1; a possible D gene is TRBD1 (6 bases). The germline gives CDR1 GTSNPN, CDR2 SVGIG (reference sequence). The V end was cut by 2 bases, the J end by 1 base, with 11 bases between. The CDR3 contains 14 residues. CDR3 loop: CAWSFLRGNTEAFF. CDR3 in DNA: TGTGCCTGGAGTTTCCTCAGGGGGAACACTGAAGCTTTCTTT.